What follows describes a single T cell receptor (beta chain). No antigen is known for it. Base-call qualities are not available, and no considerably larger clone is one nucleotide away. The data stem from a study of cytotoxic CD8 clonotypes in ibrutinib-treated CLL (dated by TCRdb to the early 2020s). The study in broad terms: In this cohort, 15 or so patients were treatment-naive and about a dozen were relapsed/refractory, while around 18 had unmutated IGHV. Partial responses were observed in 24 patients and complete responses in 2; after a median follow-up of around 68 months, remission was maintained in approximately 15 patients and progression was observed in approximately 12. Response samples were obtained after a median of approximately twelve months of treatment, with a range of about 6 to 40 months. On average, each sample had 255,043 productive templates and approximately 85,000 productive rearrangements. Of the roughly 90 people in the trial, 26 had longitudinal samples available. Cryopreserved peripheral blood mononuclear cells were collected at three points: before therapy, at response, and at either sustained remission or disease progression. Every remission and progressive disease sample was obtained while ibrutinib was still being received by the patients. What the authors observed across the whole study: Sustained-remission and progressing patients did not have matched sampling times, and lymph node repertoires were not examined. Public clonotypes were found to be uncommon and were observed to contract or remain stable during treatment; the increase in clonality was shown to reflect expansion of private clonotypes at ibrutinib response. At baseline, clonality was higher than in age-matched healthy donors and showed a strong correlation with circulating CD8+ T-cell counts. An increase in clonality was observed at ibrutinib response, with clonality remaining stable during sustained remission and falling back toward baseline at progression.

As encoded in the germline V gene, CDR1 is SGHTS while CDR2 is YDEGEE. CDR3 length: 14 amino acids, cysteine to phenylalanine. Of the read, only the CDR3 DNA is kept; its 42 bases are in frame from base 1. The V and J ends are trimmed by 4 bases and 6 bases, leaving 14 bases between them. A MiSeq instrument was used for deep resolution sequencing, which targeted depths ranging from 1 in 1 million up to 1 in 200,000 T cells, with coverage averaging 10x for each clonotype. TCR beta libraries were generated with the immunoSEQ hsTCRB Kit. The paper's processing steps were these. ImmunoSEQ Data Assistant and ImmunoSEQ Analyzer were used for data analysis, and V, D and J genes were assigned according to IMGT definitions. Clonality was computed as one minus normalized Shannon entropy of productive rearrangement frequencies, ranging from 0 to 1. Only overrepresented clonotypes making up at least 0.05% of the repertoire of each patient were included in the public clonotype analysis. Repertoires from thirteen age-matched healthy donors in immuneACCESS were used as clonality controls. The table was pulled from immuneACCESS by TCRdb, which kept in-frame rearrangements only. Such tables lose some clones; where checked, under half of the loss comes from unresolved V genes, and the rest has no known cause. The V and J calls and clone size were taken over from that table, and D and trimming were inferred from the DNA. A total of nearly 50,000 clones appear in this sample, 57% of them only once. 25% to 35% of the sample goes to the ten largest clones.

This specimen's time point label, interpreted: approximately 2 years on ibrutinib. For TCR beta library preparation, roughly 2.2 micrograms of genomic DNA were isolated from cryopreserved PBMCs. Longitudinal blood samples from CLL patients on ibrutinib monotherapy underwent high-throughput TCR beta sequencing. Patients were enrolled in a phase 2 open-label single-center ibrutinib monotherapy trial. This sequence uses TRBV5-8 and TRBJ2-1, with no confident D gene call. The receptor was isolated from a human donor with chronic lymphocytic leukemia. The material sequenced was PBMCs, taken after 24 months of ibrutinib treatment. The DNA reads TGTGCCAGCAGCCTGGTTGGGGTTATCAATGAGCAGTTCTTC. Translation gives CASSLVGVINEQFF.